This T cell receptor beta chain was captured by sequencing in a study of cytomegalovirus exposure and HLA in healthy donors. General study findings and limits: In a later analysis, at a false discovery rate of 0.05, under 20,000 TCR beta sequences were associated with HLA alleles. Within a later analysis, the majority of CMV-associated TCR beta chains appeared HLA-restricted. Later, TCR association rates were found to vary by HLA locus, highest for DRB1 and lowest for HLA-C.

The PCR employed 60 Vbeta primers together with 13 Jbeta primers. TCRdb keeps only in-frame clones here, not all; method: immunoSEQ multiplex PCR. Here the sample spans about 140,000 clones, around 78% being singletons. As regards this clone: Its antigen is as yet unknown.

Trimming cost V 6 bases and J 5 bases; bases outside gene matches: 5. CDR3 length: 15 residues. The germline V gene has CDR1 SEHNR and CDR2 FQNEAQ (reference sequence). Unrecorded immune exposure was likely among donors, who were nominally healthy when sampled. The V call is TRBV7-9, the J call TRBJ2-3; 13 bases agree with TRBD2. Input material: PBMCs. The receptor's source is a woman aged 18-35 years in good health and CMV-seropositive. CDR3 region: CASRLWTSGGDTQYF. The CDR3 DNA reads TGTGCCAGCAGGCTCTGGACTAGCGGGGGAGATACGCAGTATTTT.